The 9 T cell receptor beta chains reported below all come from one sample, sequenced in a study of blood T cells in healthy people across ages. Then a second PCR, running about 6 to 12 cycles, was carried out with a sample-barcoded 5' primer and a J-beta primer mix. MiXCR, applied by TCRdb to the 5' RACE reads, yields one record per CDR3 protein. Of roughly 800,000 distinct CDR3 sequences in the sample, roughly 50% are singletons; the top ten hold roughly 22%. Sequenced: blood. Receptor source: a young man in good health.

About this clonotype itself: An end of the junction does not agree with germline; a read error may underlie this. This rearrangement joins TRBV12-3 or TRBV12-4 to TRBJ1-1, with D uncertain. The CDR3 is 12 residues long. DNA of the CDR3: TGTGCCGGCAGATTCATTAGAGGTGAAGCTTTCTTT. Amino acid sequence: CAGRFIRGEAFF.

This chain links TRBV12-3 or TRBV12-4 with TRBJ1-2; a possible D gene is TRBD1 (6 bases). Trimming cost V 7 bases and J 6 bases, with 15 bases left between them. This CDR3 region has 13 residues. In DNA, the CDR3 is TGTGCCAGCACCTCGAAGGCAGGGGATGGCTACACCTTC. This gives the protein CASTSKAGDGYTF.

The chain recombines TRBV20-1 with TRBJ2-2; 9 bases line up with TRBD1. From germline, CDR1 is DFQATT and CDR2 SNEGSKA (reference sequence). The CDR3 is 16 residues long. V lost 0 bases, J lost 6 bases, and 8 bases stayed unmatched. CDR3 DNA: TGCAGTGCTAGAGATCCGGGACAGGGAGAGGCCGGGGAGCTGTTTTTT. Translated, it gives CSARDPGQGEAGELFF.

V gene TRBV12-3 or TRBV12-4 combines with J gene TRBJ2-3, with 9 bases aligning to TRBD1. After removal of 5 bases from V and 0 bases from J, the junction contained 3 bases not matched to a gene. The CDR3 runs 15 residues. Here the CDR3 DNA reads TGTGCCAGCAGTCTGGGGACAGGGAGCACAGATACGCAGTATTTT. It yields the protein CASSLGTGSTDTQYF.

The rearrangement links TRBV7-9 to TRBJ2-5; TRBD2 aligns across 8 bases. This CDR3 is 19 amino acids long. J lost 5 bases, V lost 5 bases, and 22 bases had no gene match. CDR1 is SEHNR and CDR2 is FQNEAQ in the germline V gene (reference sequence). The CDR3, as DNA: TGTGCCAGCAGCCCTAAGCGGGGGAAGCCACCGAGATCGGGGGAGACCCAGTACTTC. Translating it yields CASSPKRGKPPRSGETQYF.

The chain links TRBV7-6 to TRBJ2-5, with TRBD2 matching over 13 bases. The J call may be incorrect, as the DNA end agrees better with TRBJ2-7. The CDR3 totals 16 residues. Germline CDR1 SGHVS, CDR2 FNYEAQ. The CDR3 loop is CASSLRTSGSTHEQYF. As DNA, the CDR3 is TGTGCCAGCAGCTTACGGACTAGCGGGAGTACCCACGAGCAGTACTTC.

V gene TRBV5-1 combines with J gene TRBJ2-7; 8 nucleotides line up with TRBD2. This CDR3 region has 14 residues. V trimming: 5 bases; J trimming: 3 bases; junction bases outside the gene matches: 7. Germline V gene sequence: CDR1 SGHRS, CDR2 YFSETQ. The CDR3 region is CASSYRGGDYEQYF. The CDR3 nucleotides read TGCGCCAGCAGTTACCGGGGGGGAGACTACGAGCAGTACTTC.

Of note for this clonotype: An end of the junction does not agree with germline; a read error may underlie this. The chain has TRBV9 and TRBJ2-7; 9 bases line up with TRBD2. Germline CDR1 and CDR2: SGDLS and YYNGEE. The CDR3 spans 14 residues. The CDR3: CAGSLGSGSYEQYF. As DNA, the CDR3 is TGTGCCGGCAGCCTGGGTAGCGGGAGCTACGAGCAGTACTTC.

The chain combines TRBV4-1 with TRBJ2-3; D not resolved. The germline CDR1 and CDR2 sequences are MGHRA and YSYEKL. The CDR3 loop spans 14 amino acids. Trimming left V 1 base short and J 1 base short, with 6 bases between. The CDR3 region has the DNA TGCGCCAGCAGCCAAGGCCACGGCACAGATACGCAGTATTTT. It yields the protein CASSQGHGTDTQYF.